What follows are 17 T cell receptor beta chains derived from one specimen sequenced in a study of T-cell reconstitution after alpha-beta-depleted transplantation in children. Preparation of the TCRbeta library used unique molecular identifiers. In TCRdb, the PCR reads were re-called with MiXCR into one record per CDR3 protein. The data hold roughly 590,000 distinct CDR3 sequences, with 15% to 20% observed a single time. The input for sequencing was PBMCs from the stem cell graft donor, taken from the stem cell graft. These receptors originate from a human donor who donated a stem cell graft to a child with acute myeloid leukemia.

This clonotype was picked up a small number of times. V usage is TRBV5-5 and J usage is TRBJ1-2; D is undetermined. V lost 0 bases and J lost 1, with 4 bases in between. Germline CDR1 SGHKS, CDR2 YYEKEE (reference sequence). The CDR3 spans 13 residues. The CDR3 sequence: CASSLDDNYGYTF. For the CDR3, the DNA is TGTGCCAGCAGCTTGGACGATAACTATGGCTACACCTTC.

The V gene is TRBV27, the J gene TRBJ1-1, with D possibly matching TRBD1 (5 bases). Between the trimmed V and J ends, which lost 7 bases and 1 base, there was a span of 16 bases. This CDR3 spans 15 amino acids. Germline V gene data show CDR1 as MNHEY and CDR2 as SMNVEV (reference sequence). The CDR3 loop is CASTTIVGGNTEAFF. The DNA for the CDR3 is TGTGCCAGCACCACTATCGTCGGGGGGAACACTGAAGCTTTCTTT.

The chain recombines TRBV7-8 with TRBJ1-6; 7 bases align to TRBD1. Per the germline V gene, CDR1 is SGHVS and CDR2 is FQNEAQ. CDR3 length: 16 amino acids. Trimming removed 5 bases from V and 7 bases from J; junction bases left unmatched: 11. DNA for the CDR3: TGTGCCAGCAGCCCTACGGGGACAGCCGGAAATTCACCCCTCCACTTT. Its translation is CASSPTGTAGNSPLHF. The full variable domain, rest sourced from reference TRBV7-8 and TRBJ1-6, is GAGVSQSPRYKVAKRGQDVALRCDPISGHVSLFWYQQALGQGPEFLTYFQNEAQLDKSGLPSDRFFAERPEGSVSTLKIQRTQQEDSAVYLCASSPTGTAGNSPLHFGNGTRLTVT.

The chain uses TRBV10-3 and TRBJ2-6; D is perhaps TRBD2 (8 bases). Germline CDR1 is ENHRY and CDR2 is SYGVKD. The CDR3 spans 18 residues. V was cut by 3 bases and J by 3 bases, with 18 bases left in between. The CDR3: CAISDPGGGAYGANVLTF. CDR3 DNA: TGTGCCATCAGTGACCCGGGAGGGGGCGCTTATGGGGCCAACGTCCTGACTTTC.

Comment on this clonotype: A much larger clonotype is one base distant, so this may be a read error. The chain carries TRBV6-1 and TRBJ2-7; 7 nucleotides agree with TRBD1. This CDR3 has 14 residues. Germline values: CDR1 MNHNS, CDR2 SASEGT. CDR3 protein: CASAPSGTDYVQYF. Here the CDR3 DNA reads TGTGCCAGCGCACCCTCTGGGACAGACTACGTGCAGTACTTC.

This clonotype has a handful of counts. The rearrangement links TRBV7-7 to TRBJ2-5; D unclear. The CDR3 spans 14 residues. V was pared by 5 bases and J by 3 bases, with 13 bases between. Germline V gives CDR1 SSHAT, CDR2 FNYEAQ (reference sequence). This chain's CDR3 is CASSPNGLKETQYF. The CDR3 nucleotides read TGTGCCAGCAGCCCAAACGGCCTAAAAGAGACCCAGTACTTC.

This clonotype was counted only a few times. V and J are TRBV6-1 and TRBJ1-2; D gene uncertain. Germline V lookup: CDR1 MNHNS, CDR2 SASEGT. With 2 bases removed from V and 4 bases from J, the gap between germline ends came to 14 bases. The CDR3 is made up of 15 amino acids. DNA of the CDR3: TGTGCCAGCAGTGAATATAGAAGTTCCATCTATGGCTACACCTTC. It translates to CASSEYRSSIYGYTF.

This clonotype appeared a single time. The V and J genes are TRBV24-1 and TRBJ2-2, with D uncertain. In germline, CDR1 is KGHDR, CDR2 SFDVKD. V gave up 1 base and J gave up 5 bases, with 16 bases separating them. There are 17 residues in the CDR3. DNA for the CDR3: TGTGCCACCAGTGATTTCCGCGGTTCGGAAGGGACCGGGGAGCTGTTTTTT. It yields the protein CATSDFRGSEGTGELFF.

This clonotype has a count of ten or more. The J gene is TRBJ2-5, the V gene TRBV29-1, with D perhaps TRBD2 (6 bases). CDR3 length: 12 residues. The ends were cut back, 7 bases at V and 2 bases at J, with 11 bases in the middle. The germline CDR1 and CDR2 sequences are SQVTM and ANQGSEA. CDR3 sequence (DNA): TGCAGCGCGGCAGGAGGGCAAGAGACCCAGTACTTC. It specifies CSAAGGQETQYF.

The V call is TRBV6-1, the J call TRBJ1-5; 7 bases are shared with TRBD1. The CDR3 is made up of 14 amino acids. The junction had 4 bases not matched to a gene; V was cut back by 8 bases and J by 0 bases. In germline, CDR1 is MNHNS, CDR2 SASEGT. The CDR3 region has the DNA TGTGCCAGCTTAGACAGGGCTAGCAATCAGCCCCAGCATTTT. This gives the protein CASLDRASNQPQHF.

This clonotype was detected only a few times. This sequence joins TRBV9 and TRBJ2-1; TRBD2 matches 7 bases. This CDR3 is 16 amino acids long. CDR1 and CDR2 (germline): SGDLS, YYNGEE. J was trimmed by 1 base and V by 2 bases; bases with no gene match: 6. Written as DNA, the CDR3 is TGTGCCAGCAGCGTCCTCGGGGGGATATCCTACAATGAGCAGTTCTTC. Its protein product is CASSVLGGISYNEQFF.

Many counts were recorded for this clonotype. The rearrangement joins TRBV7-2 to TRBJ2-5; no firm D call. This CDR3 is 14 amino acids long. The germline V gene has CDR1 SGHTA and CDR2 FQGNSA. Trimming removed 4 bases from V and 2 bases from J, with 11 bases in between. The CDR3, as DNA: TGTGCCAGCAGCTCCTTGGGGATACAAGAGACCCAGTACTTC. It is translated as CASSSLGIQETQYF.

This clonotype was counted a few times. The V gene is TRBV12-3 or TRBV12-4, the J gene TRBJ2-2, with TRBD1 matching 12 bases. V trimming: 5 bases; J trimming: 7 bases; junction bases outside the gene matches: 11. The CDR3 is made up of 17 amino acids. The CDR3, as DNA: TGTGCCAGCAGTGATAAGCGGGACAGGGGGCTAATCGGGGAGCTGTTTTTT. Its protein product is CASSDKRDRGLIGELFF.

This clonotype came up many times. This chain links TRBV20-1 with TRBJ1-2; D gene ambiguous. The ends were cut back, 1 base at V and 8 bases at J, with 14 bases in the middle. This CDR3 comprises 13 residues. Germline V gene lookup returns CDR1 DFQATT and CDR2 SNEGSKA (reference sequence). CDR3 DNA: TGCAGTGCTAGAGGAATGGTGGGAAGCGGCTACACCTTC. This translates into CSARGMVGSGYTF.

At least ten counts were recorded for this clonotype. This CDR3 reads CASSLGPIGTVNEKLFF. The CDR3 region has the DNA TGTGCCAGCAGCTTAGGACCAATCGGGACAGTGAATGAAAAACTGTTTTTT. This sequence joins TRBV7-6 and TRBJ1-4; 7 nucleotides match TRBD1. Germline V lookup: CDR1 SGHVS, CDR2 FNYEAQ. There are 17 residues in the CDR3. V shed 1 base and J 5 bases; nucleotides not matched to a gene: 10. The whole variable domain, filled in from reference TRBV7-6 and TRBJ1-4, reads GAGVSQSPRYKVTKRGQDVALRCDPISGHVSLYWYRQALGQGPEFLTYFNYEAQQDKSGLPNDRFSAERPEGSISTLTIQRTEQRDSAMYRCASSLGPIGTVNEKLFFGSGTQLSVL.

To note about this clonotype: A much larger clone lies one base from this, so it may be a read error. The chain carries TRBV12-3 or TRBV12-4 and TRBJ2-1; D could derive from TRBD1 or TRBD2 (5 bases each). CDR3 length equals 13 residues. Trimming removed 5 bases at V and 13 bases at J, with 18 bases between. The CDR3 protein is CASSLSRGADQFF. Written as DNA, the CDR3 is TGTGCCAGCAGTCTCTCGAGGGGAGCGGATCAGTTCTTC.

The J gene is TRBJ1-3, the V gene TRBV20-1; D not certain. In germline, CDR1 is DFQATT, CDR2 SNEGSKA (reference sequence). CDR3 length: 17 residues. The germline V and J ends were trimmed by 0 bases and 0 bases, with 15 bases remaining between them. The CDR3 is CSARDRARGISGNTIYF. The CDR3 nucleotides read TGCAGTGCTAGAGATCGAGCCCGAGGCATCTCTGGAAACACCATATATTTT.